This note documents a single TCR beta chain sequence. These data originate in a study of blood T cell repertoires in COVID-19. Study-wide background: The analysed material was cDNA or gDNA that came from T cells, B-cell-depleted T cells, or PBMCs.

CDR3 length: 14 amino acids. Losses at the gene ends were 7 bases for V and 8 bases for J; bases not matched to a gene: 8. Germline V lookup: CDR1 SGDLS, CDR2 YYNGEE. TCRdb keeps only in-frame clones here, not all; method: immunoSEQ multiplex PCR. The sample yields about 430,000 clones, around 87% seen once. Sequencing input: PBMCs or T cells enriched from blood (not recorded which). The receptor was derived from a man aged 25 to 40 who had recovered from COVID-19. This rearrangement joins TRBV9 to TRBJ2-1, with 11 positions matching TRBD2. For the CDR3, the DNA is TGTGCCAGCGGAACTAGCGGGAGTTCGGATGAGCAGTTCTTC. The encoded protein is CASGTSGSSDEQFF.